The rows below give T cell receptor beta chains drawn from one sample of a study of tumor-infiltrating lymphocytes in primary liver carcinoma. TCRdb processed the multiplex PCR reads anew with MiXCR; each CDR3 protein has one entry. Of over 250,000 distinct CDR3 sequences detected, 58% appear once; the ten largest clones hold about a sixth. Material: peripheral blood. These receptors were collected from a woman in her thirties with primary liver carcinoma and hepatitis B virus infection. The CDR3 runs from the conserved cysteine through the conserved F or W. A D gene is named only where the DNA matches it firmly. Size is stated for part of the rows, as once, few or many counts, or as a class when the clone is expanded.

V gene,clone size,D gene,J gene,CDR3 protein,CDR3 DNA
TRBV29-1,many,NA,TRBJ2-1,CSVLKVTASSYNEQFF,TGCAGCGTTCTGAAGGTGACAGCCAGCTCCTACAATGAGCAGTTCTTC
TRBV12-5,few,TRBD2,TRBJ2-1,CASGPGTSQHNEQFF,TGTGCTAGTGGTCCGGGGACTAGCCAGCACAATGAGCAGTTCTTC
TRBV10-3,NA,NA,TRBJ1-1,CAISATGLPGTEAFF,TGTGCCATCTCCGCAACGGGACTTCCGGGGACTGAAGCTTTCTTT
TRBV6-5,many,NA,TRBJ2-3,CASSQRGVPLLTDTQYF,TGTGCCAGCAGTCAGAGGGGGGTCCCACTTTTAACAGATACGCAGTATTTT
TRBV10-3,once,NA,TRBJ1-3,CAISPQGVGGSTIYF,TGTGCCATCAGCCCACAAGGGGTCGGTGGAAGCACCATATATTTT
TRBV11-1,NA,NA,TRBJ1-2,CASNFSQRYGYTF,TGTGCCAGCAACTTTAGCCAGCGCTATGGCTACACCTTC
TRBV5-1,NA,NA,TRBJ1-5,CASSFTGLNQPQHF,TGCGCCAGCAGCTTTACAGGGTTGAATCAGCCCCAGCATTTT
TRBV11-2,NA,NA,TRBJ2-3,CANSEGLRLYLTDTQYF,TGTGCCAACAGTGAGGGACTCAGACTCTATCTCACAGATACGCAGTATTTC
TRBV11-2,NA,NA,TRBJ2-2,CTSSFSADTRELFF,TGTACCAGCAGCTTTAGCGCGGACACCCGGGAGCTGTTTTTT
TRBV12-3/TRBV12-4,many,NA,TRBJ1-5,CASSAGNNQPQHF,TGTGCCAGCAGTGCTGGGAACAATCAGCCCCAGCATTTT
TRBV11-1,NA,NA,TRBJ2-7,CASSFRQGGVYEQYF,TGTGCCAGCAGCTTCAGACAGGGAGGAGTCTACGAGCAGTACTTC
TRBV11-2,many,NA,TRBJ2-7,CASSLGQTVDYEQYF,TGTGCCAGCAGCTTAGGTCAAACCGTCGACTACGAGCAGTACTTC
TRBV5-1,NA,TRBD1,TRBJ2-1,CASSLTGDRPNEQFF,TGCGCCAGCAGCTTGACAGGGGACAGGCCCAATGAGCAGTTCTTC
TRBV13,NA,NA,TRBJ2-7,CASSPGYPYEQYF,TGTGCCAGCAGCCCGGGATATCCCTACGAGCAGTACTTC
TRBV11-2,NA,TRBD1,TRBJ2-5,CACSLVFGQGSRETQYF,TGTGCCTGCAGCTTAGTATTCGGACAGGGAAGTAGGGAGACCCAGTACTTC
TRBV6-5,NA,NA,TRBJ2-7,CASSRHHTYEQYF,TGTGCCAGCAGCCGCCACCACACCTACGAGCAGTACTTC
TRBV12-3/TRBV12-4,NA,NA,TRBJ2-7,CAGSSEQPYEQYF,TGTGCCGGCAGTTCCGAACAACCCTACGAGCAGTACTTC
TRBV5-5,few,NA,TRBJ1-1,CASSRGFGQNTEAFF,TGTGCCAGCAGCAGGGGGTTCGGACAGAACACTGAAGCTTTCTTT
TRBV6-5,NA,NA,TRBJ2-5,CASSYSILHQGTQYF,TGTGCCAGCAGTTACTCGATCTTACACCAAGGGACCCAGTACTTC
TRBV11-1,NA,TRBD2,TRBJ2-2,CPSSLAGGTNTGELFF,TGTCCCAGCAGCTTAGCGGGGGGTACGAACACCGGGGAGTTGTTTTTT
TRBV11-2,NA,NA,TRBJ2-5,CASSPSDSQETQYF,TGCGCCAGCAGCCCAAGTGATTCTCAAGAGACCCAGTACTTC
TRBV11-2,NA,TRBD2,TRBJ2-5,CANSLLMGREAQYF,TGTGCCAACAGCTTGCTGATGGGGCGGGAGGCCCAGTACTTC